These 21 T cell receptor beta chains were all obtained from the same sample, sequenced in a study of response to subunit inactivated influenza vaccine. TCRdb re-called the RT-PCR reads with MiXCR, one entry per CDR3 protein. The sample records more than 200,000 distinct CDR3 sequences, 12% being singletons. Specimen: non-naive T cells sorted from PBMCs, collected 14 to 15 days before vaccination. The receptors derive from a man between 45 and 60 years old who received an inactivated influenza vaccine.

The chain employs TRBV5-1 and TRBJ2-7, with TRBD1 matching 8 bases. V trimming: 4 bases; J trimming: 2 bases; junction bases outside the gene matches: 11. The germline gives CDR1 SGHRS, CDR2 YFSETQ. The CDR3 is made up of 16 amino acids. The CDR3 DNA sequence: TGCGCCAGCAGCCCTGGACAGGGTTCGGGGACCTACGAGCAGTACTTC. Protein: CASSPGQGSGTYEQYF.

This clonotype was detected many times. This chain joins TRBV7-2 and TRBJ2-4; D is perhaps TRBD1 (5 bases). Per germline, CDR1 SGHTA and CDR2 FQGNSA. V shed 4 bases and J shed 0 bases, with 16 bases lying between them. This CDR3 region has 17 residues. Here the CDR3 reads CASSSPKGILAKNIQYF. The CDR3 DNA is TGTGCCAGCAGCTCCCCCAAGGGGATCCTAGCCAAAAACATTCAGTACTTC.

This clonotype was seen at least ten times. The chain employs TRBV7-6 and TRBJ1-4, with a possible D match to TRBD1 (6 bases). Germline CDR1 SGHVS, CDR2 FNYEAQ. Trimming took 3 bases from V and 3 from J, leaving 14 bases between them. This CDR3 is 16 amino acids long. The CDR3 sequence is CASSLGQGTANEKLFF. Here the CDR3 DNA reads TGTGCCAGCAGCTTGGGGCAGGGGACGGCTAATGAAAAACTGTTTTTT.

The gene calls are TRBV7-2 and TRBJ2-5, with D unclear. Germline V gene lookup returns CDR1 SGHTA and CDR2 FQGNSA. The CDR3 runs to 15 residues. Trimming stripped 0 bases from V and 5 bases from J, with 13 bases between. The CDR3 here is CASSLAHGAAETQYF. The CDR3 nucleotides are TGTGCCAGCAGCTTAGCCCACGGTGCAGCCGAGACCCAGTACTTC.

This clonotype was counted a few times. The chain combines TRBV4-1 with TRBJ2-2; 10 bases fit TRBD1. The CDR3 runs 15 residues. After removal of 8 bases from V and 4 bases from J, the junction contained 7 bases not matched to a gene. Germline V gives CDR1 MGHRA, CDR2 YSYEKL. For the CDR3, the DNA is TGCGCCAGCGGGACAGGGGCGACTTTCACCGGGGAGCTGTTTTTT. Translation gives CASGTGATFTGELFF.

This clonotype was observed a handful of times. This chain uses TRBV2 with TRBJ2-7; D call uncertain. The germline V and J ends were trimmed by 7 bases and 1 base, with 11 bases remaining between them. CDR3 size: 13 residues. The germline CDR1 and CDR2 sequences are SNHLY and FYNNEI. CDR3 residues: CASINDGSYEQYF. In nucleotides, the CDR3 is TGTGCCAGCATAAACGACGGTTCCTACGAGCAGTACTTC.

The chain employs TRBV20-1 and TRBJ1-2; D is possibly TRBD1 (5 bases). The CDR3 has 11 residues. V lost 6 bases, J lost 6 bases, and 11 bases lay in between. Germline-derived CDR1 and CDR2 are DFQATT and SNEGSKA (reference sequence). The CDR3 region has the DNA TGCAGTGCCGGGACGAGCGATGGCTACACCTTC. This gives the protein CSAGTSDGYTF.

This clonotype was counted at least ten times. The chain employs TRBV2 and TRBJ2-5; D is possibly TRBD1 (6 bases). The germline V and J ends were trimmed by 6 bases and 5 bases, with 13 bases remaining between them. Germline CDR1 is SNHLY and CDR2 is FYNNEI. The CDR3 extends over 13 amino acids. DNA for the CDR3: TGTGCCAGCAGCTTACAGGGTTGGGAGACCCAGTACTTC. Residues: CASSLQGWETQYF.

This clonotype was counted at least ten times. This rearrangement joins TRBV9 to TRBJ2-1, with 8 bases identical to TRBD2. CDR3 size: 14 residues. Germline V gene lookup returns CDR1 SGDLS and CDR2 YYNGEE. The J segment lost 9 bases and the V segment lost 0 bases, leaving 5 bases of the junction unmatched. This CDR3 is CASSVVAAGVEQFF. CDR3 nucleotides: TGTGCCAGCAGCGTAGTCGCAGCGGGGGTTGAGCAGTTCTTC.

This clonotype was counted a few times. The junction and the germline gene differ at one end; a read error may be behind it. The chain links TRBV7-7 to TRBJ2-5; D is uncertain. This CDR3 contains 16 residues. CDR1 is SSHAT, CDR2 FNYEAQ, per germline (reference sequence). The CDR3 region has the DNA TGTGCTAGCAGCTTAGCCTCTCCGGGTGCCGGGGAGACCCAGTACTTC. Protein sequence: CASSLASPGAGETQYF.

This clonotype showed up just a few times. The V and J genes are TRBV7-3 and TRBJ2-2; TRBD1 or TRBD2 may be the D gene (5 bases each). CDR1 and CDR2 from the germline V gene are SGHTA and FQGTGA. Trimming stripped 2 bases from V and 5 bases from J, with 9 bases between. The CDR3 sequence is 14 residues long. CDR3 sequence: CASSLGTVTGELFF. The CDR3 bases are TGTGCCAGCAGCTTAGGGACGGTAACCGGGGAGCTGTTTTTT.

In its sample, this clonotype was seen a few times. The V gene is TRBV12-3 or TRBV12-4, the J gene TRBJ2-7; D is perhaps TRBD2 (6 bases). Between the trimmed V and J ends, which lost 6 bases and 3 bases, there was a span of 12 bases. The CDR3 length is 13 residues. The CDR3 bases are TGTGCCAGCAGCTCGAGGACTAACTACGAGCAGTACTTC. Its translation is CASSSRTNYEQYF.

This clonotype occurred a few times. V and J are TRBV7-9 and TRBJ2-1, with 7 bases that match TRBD2. Germline-derived CDR1 and CDR2 are SEHNR and FQNEAQ (reference sequence). Trimming removed 5 bases from V and 15 bases from J; junction bases left unmatched: 10. The CDR3 extends over 12 amino acids. The CDR3: CASSTTSVSWFF. The CDR3 region has the DNA TGTGCCAGCAGCACCACTAGCGTGAGTTGGTTCTTC.

This clonotype was seen a few times. The chain joins TRBV30 to TRBJ2-3; 8 positions match TRBD2. This CDR3 region has 15 residues. Unmatched junction bases numbered 6, after V lost 0 bases and J lost 4 bases. Germline V gene lookup returns CDR1 GTSNPN and CDR2 SVGIG (reference sequence). The DNA of the CDR3 is TGTGCCTGGAGTGTTCTAGCGGGTGGCCCAGATACGCAGTATTTT. Translation gives CAWSVLAGGPDTQYF.

The rearrangement uses TRBV20-1 and TRBJ1-2; D is ambiguous. The germline CDR1 and CDR2 sequences are DFQATT and SNEGSKA (reference sequence). The CDR3 totals 15 residues. V dropped 5 bases and J dropped 2 bases, with 18 bases sitting between them. CDR3 sequence: CSASPVVSGNYGYTF. Here the CDR3 DNA reads TGCAGTGCTTCCCCCGTAGTGTCCGGGAACTATGGCTACACCTTC.

This clonotype has just a few counts. The chain employs TRBV28 and TRBJ2-5; D remains ambiguous. This CDR3 region has 15 residues. Trimming cost V 2 bases and J 2 bases, with 12 bases left between them. Germline CDR1 reads MDHEN; CDR2 reads SYDVKM. The CDR3 sequence is CASSLLGRPQETQYF. As DNA, the CDR3 is TGTGCCAGCAGTTTACTGGGCAGGCCGCAAGAGACCCAGTACTTC.

This clonotype was picked up many times. This sequence joins TRBV24-1 and TRBJ2-7; no definite D call. V lost 4 bases and J lost 2, with 11 bases in between. Germline V gives CDR1 KGHDR, CDR2 SFDVKD. There are 14 residues in the CDR3. CDR3 DNA sequence: TGTGCCACCAGTGACACTATTTGGCCCTACGAGCAGTACTTC. Translated: CATSDTIWPYEQYF.

Only one count was recorded for this clonotype. The V gene is TRBV10-3, the J gene TRBJ1-2, with D perhaps matching TRBD1 (6 bases). The CDR3 has 16 amino acids. Trimming removed 6 bases at V and 6 bases at J, with 23 bases between. Germline values: CDR1 ENHRY, CDR2 SYGVKD. DNA of the CDR3: TGTGCCATCAGCCCGGGGCCAGGGGATGGTAATAATGGCTACACCTTC. This codes for CAISPGPGDGNNGYTF.

The J gene is TRBJ2-7, the V gene TRBV7-8; 12 bases line up with TRBD2. Germline V gene data show CDR1 as SGHVS and CDR2 as FQNEAQ. With 5 bases clipped from V and 5 bases from J, the junction kept 7 bases outside the gene matches. The CDR3 runs 15 residues. CDR3 nucleotide sequence: TGTGCCAGCAGCCCCGGGACTAGCGGGTCCCACGAGCAGTACTTC. It yields the protein CASSPGTSGSHEQYF.

The table lists this clonotype with a few counts. J is TRBJ1-1 and V is TRBV29-1; no reliable D call. Trimming took off 5 bases at V and 1 base at J, with 5 bases between the two ends. CDR1 SQVTM and CDR2 ANQGSEA come from the germline V gene. This CDR3 is built from 11 residues. The CDR3 sequence: CSVIGNTEAFF. CDR3 in DNA: TGCAGCGTTATCGGGAACACTGAAGCTTTCTTT.

This clonotype was counted ten times or more. This rearrangement joins TRBV3-1 to TRBJ1-3, with a tentative D call TRBD1 (6 bases). CDR3 length: 16 residues. The germline V gene encodes CDR1 LGHDT and CDR2 YNNKEL (reference sequence). Trimming removed 4 bases from V and 4 bases from J, with 17 bases in between. CDR3 protein: CASSRGQFHSGNTIYF. The CDR3 coding sequence is TGTGCCAGCAGCCGCGGACAGTTCCACTCAGGAAACACCATATATTTT.